This T cell receptor (beta chain) was documented in a study of blood T cell repertoires in COVID-19. This CDR3 contains 16 residues. From germline, CDR1 is MNHEY and CDR2 SMNVEV (reference sequence). The trim removed 4 bases at V and 5 bases at J, leaving 10 bases unmatched. In its sample, this clone was seen a few times. Measured with immunoSEQ multiplex PCR; TCRdb has only the in-frame clones, and not every one. The data show about 230,000 clones, about 91% seen once. The chain carries TRBV27 and TRBJ1-5; TRBD1 agrees at 8 bases. The sequence was collected from a woman aged 40 to 50 with acute COVID-19. Sequencing input: PBMCs or T cells enriched from blood (not recorded which). The CDR3 loop is CASSSRPDRVYQPQHF. Here the CDR3 DNA reads TGTGCCAGCAGTTCTCGCCCGGACAGGGTCTATCAGCCCCAGCATTTT.